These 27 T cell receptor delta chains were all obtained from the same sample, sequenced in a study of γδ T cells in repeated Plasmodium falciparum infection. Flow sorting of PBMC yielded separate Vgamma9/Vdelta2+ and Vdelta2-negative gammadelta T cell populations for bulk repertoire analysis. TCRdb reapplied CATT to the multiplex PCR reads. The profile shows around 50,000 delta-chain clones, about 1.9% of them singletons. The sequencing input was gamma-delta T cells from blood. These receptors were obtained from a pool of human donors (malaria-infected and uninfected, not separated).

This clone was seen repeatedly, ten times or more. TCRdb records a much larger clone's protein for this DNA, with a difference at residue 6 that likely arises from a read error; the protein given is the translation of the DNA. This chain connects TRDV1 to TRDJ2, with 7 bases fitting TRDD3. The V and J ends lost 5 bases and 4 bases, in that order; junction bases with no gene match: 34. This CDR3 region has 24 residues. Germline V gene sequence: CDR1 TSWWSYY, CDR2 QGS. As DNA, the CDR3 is TGTGCTCTTGGGAAGTGTTTGGCAATACTTTTCAAACTCCTTGGGGATATGTCGACAGCACAACTCTTCTTT. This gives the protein CALGKCLAILFKLLGDMSTAQLFF.

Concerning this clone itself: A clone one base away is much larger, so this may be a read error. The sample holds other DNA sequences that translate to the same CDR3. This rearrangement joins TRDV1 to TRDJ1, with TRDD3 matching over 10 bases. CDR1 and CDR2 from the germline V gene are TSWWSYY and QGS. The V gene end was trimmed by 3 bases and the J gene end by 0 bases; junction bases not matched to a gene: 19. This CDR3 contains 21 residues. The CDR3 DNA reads TGTGCTCTTGGGGATCTTTCCTTTCCTCTACTGGGGGATCAGTACACCGATAAACTCATCTTT. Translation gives CALGDLSFPLLGDQYTDKLIF.

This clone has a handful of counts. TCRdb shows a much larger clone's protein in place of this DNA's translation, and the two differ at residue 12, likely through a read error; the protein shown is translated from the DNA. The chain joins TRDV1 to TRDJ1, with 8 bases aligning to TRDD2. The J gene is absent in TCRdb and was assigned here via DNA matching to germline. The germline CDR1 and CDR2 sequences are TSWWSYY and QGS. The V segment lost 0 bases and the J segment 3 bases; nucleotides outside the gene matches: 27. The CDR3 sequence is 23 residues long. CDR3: CALGELNRAFLERGGAPSDKLIF. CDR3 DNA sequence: TGTGCTCTTGGGGAACTTAATAGGGCCTTCCTAGAACGCGGGGGAGCCCCCTCCGATAAACTCATCTTT.

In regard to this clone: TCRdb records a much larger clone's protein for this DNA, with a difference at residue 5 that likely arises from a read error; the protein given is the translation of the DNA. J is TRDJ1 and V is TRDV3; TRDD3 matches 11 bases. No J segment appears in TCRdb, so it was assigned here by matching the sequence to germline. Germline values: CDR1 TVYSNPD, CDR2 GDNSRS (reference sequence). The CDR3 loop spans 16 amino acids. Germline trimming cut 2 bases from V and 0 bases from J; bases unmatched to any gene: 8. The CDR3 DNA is TGTGCCTTTCCGCACTGGGGGATAATTAACACCGATAAACTCATCTTT. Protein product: CAFPHWGIINTDKLIF. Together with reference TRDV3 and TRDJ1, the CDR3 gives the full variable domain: CDKVTQSSPDQTVASGSEVVLLCTYDTVYSNPDLFWYRIRPDYSFQFVFYGDNSRSEGADFTQGRFSVKHILTQKAFHLVISPVRTEDSATYYCAFPHWGIINTDKLIFGKGTRVTVEP.

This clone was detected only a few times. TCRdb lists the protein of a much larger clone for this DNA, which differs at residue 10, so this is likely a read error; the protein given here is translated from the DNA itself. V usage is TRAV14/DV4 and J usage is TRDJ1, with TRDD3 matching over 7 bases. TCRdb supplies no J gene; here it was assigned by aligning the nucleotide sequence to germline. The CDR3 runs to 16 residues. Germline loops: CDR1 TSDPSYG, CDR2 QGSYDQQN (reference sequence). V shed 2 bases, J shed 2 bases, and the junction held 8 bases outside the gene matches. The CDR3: CAMRETLWGGTDKLIF. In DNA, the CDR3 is TGTGCAATGAGAGAGACCCTCTGGGGGGGTACCGATAAACTCATCTTT.

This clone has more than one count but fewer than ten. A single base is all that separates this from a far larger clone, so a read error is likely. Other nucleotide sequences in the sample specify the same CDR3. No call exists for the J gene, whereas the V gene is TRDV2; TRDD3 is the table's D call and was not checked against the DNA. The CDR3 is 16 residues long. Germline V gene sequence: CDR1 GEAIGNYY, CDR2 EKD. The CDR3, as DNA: TGTGCCTGTGACACACTACTGGGGGATACGCGGGATAAACTCATCTTC. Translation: CACDTLLGDTRDKLIF.

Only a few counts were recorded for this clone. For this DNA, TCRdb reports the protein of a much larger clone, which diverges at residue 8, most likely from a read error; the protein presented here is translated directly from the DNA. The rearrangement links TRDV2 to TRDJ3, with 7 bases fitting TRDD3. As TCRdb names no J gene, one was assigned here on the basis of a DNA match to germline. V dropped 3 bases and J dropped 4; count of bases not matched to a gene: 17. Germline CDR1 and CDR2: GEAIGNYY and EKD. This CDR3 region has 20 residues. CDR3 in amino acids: CACDPVLRDTASWDTRQMFF. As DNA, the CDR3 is TGTGCCTGTGACCCAGTACTGAGGGATACCGCGTCATGGGACACCCGACAGATGTTTTTC.

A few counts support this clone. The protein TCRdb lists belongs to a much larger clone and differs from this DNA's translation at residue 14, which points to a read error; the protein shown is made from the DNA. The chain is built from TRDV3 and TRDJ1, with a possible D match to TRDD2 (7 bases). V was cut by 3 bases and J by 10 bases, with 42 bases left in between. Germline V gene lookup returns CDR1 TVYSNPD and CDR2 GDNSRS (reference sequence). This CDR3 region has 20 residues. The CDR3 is CALGDFLVRVTRKERGGLIF. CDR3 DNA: TGTGCCTTGGGGGACTTCCTAGTTCGTGTTACCCGAAAGGAACGAGGTGGACTCATCTTT.

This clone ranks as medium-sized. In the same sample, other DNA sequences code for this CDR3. The CDR3 DNA reads as TGTGCTCTTGGGGAACTAAAATGGGGGATGTCCGACACCGATAAACTCATCTTT. Its translation: CALGELKWGMSDTDKLIF. V and J are TRDV1 and TRDJ1, with 8 bases lining up with TRDD3. Germline V gene lookup returns CDR1 TSWWSYY and CDR2 QGS. CDR3 length: 18 amino acids. V was pared by 0 bases and J by 0 bases, with 9 bases of the junction left unmatched.

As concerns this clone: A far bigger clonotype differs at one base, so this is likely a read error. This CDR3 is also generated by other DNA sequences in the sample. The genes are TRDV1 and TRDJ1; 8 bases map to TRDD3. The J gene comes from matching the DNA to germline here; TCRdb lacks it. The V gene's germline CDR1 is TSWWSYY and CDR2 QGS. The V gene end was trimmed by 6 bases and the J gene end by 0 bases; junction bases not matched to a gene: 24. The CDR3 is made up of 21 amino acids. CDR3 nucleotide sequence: TGTGCTCTTGGCTTCCTGCCCCTGTCGTACTGGGGGCTCCGGTACACCGATAAACTCATCTTT. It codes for CALGFLPLSYWGLRYTDKLIF.

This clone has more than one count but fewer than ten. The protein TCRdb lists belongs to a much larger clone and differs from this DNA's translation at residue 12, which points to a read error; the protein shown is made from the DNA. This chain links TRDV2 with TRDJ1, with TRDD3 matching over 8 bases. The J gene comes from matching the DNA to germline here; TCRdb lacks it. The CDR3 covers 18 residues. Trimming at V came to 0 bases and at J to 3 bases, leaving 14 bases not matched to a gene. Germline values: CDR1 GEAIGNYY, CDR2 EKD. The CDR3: CACDTAYWGSAQADKLIF. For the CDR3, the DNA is TGTGCCTGTGACACCGCCTACTGGGGGTCCGCCCAGGCCGATAAACTCATCTTT.

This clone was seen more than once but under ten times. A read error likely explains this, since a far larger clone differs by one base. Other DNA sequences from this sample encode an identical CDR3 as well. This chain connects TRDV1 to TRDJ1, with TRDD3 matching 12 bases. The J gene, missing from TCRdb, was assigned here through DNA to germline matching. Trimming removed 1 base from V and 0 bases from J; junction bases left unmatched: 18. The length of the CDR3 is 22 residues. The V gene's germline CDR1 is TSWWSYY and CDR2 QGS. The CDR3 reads CALGERSSKYWGIPWYTDKLIF. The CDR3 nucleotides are TGTGCTCTTGGGGAACGATCCTCCAAATACTGGGGGATACCGTGGTACACCGATAAACTCATCTTT.

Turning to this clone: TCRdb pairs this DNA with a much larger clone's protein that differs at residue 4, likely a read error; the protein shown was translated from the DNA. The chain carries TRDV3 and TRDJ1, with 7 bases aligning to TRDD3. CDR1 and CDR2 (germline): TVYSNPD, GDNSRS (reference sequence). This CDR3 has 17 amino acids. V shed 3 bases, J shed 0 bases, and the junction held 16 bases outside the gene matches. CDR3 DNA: TGTGCCTTGAGGGGGGTACTGGGGAATACCAACACCGATAAACTCATCTTT. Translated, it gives CALRGVLGNTNTDKLIF.

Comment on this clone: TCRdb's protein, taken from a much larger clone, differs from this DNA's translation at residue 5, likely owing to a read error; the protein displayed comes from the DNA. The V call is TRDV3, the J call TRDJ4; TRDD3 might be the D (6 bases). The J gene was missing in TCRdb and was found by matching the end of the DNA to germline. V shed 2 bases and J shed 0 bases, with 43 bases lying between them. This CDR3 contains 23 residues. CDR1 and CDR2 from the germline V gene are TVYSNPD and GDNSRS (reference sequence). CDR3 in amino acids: CAFSPKIKLWVYLRGRCTRPLIF. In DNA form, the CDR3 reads TGTGCCTTTTCCCCTAAGATTAAGCTTTGGGTCTACTTGCGGGGGAGATGTACCAGACCCCTGATCTTT.

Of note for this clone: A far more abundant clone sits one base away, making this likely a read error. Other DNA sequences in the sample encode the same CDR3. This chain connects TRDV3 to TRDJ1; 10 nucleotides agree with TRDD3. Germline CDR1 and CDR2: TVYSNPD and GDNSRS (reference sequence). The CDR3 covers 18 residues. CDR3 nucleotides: TGTGCCTATAGCTCTTCCGATGGGGGATACACCAACACTGATAAACTCATCTTT. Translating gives CAYSSSDGGYTNTDKLIF. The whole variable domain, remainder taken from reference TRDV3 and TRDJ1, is CDKVTQSSPDQTVASGSEVVLLCTYDTVYSNPDLFWYRIRPDYSFQFVFYGDNSRSEGADFTQGRFSVKHILTQKAFHLVISPVRTEDSATYYCAYSSSDGGYTNTDKLIFGKGTRVTVEP.

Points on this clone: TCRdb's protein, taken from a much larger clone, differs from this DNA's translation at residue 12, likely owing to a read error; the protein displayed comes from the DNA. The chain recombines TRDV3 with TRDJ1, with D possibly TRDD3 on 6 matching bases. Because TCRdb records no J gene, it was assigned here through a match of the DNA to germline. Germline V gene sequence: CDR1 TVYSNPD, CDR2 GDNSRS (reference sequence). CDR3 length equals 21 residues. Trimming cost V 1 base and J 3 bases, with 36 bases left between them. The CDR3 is CAFTRADYIHWRIPGADKLIF. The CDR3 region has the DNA TGTGCCTTTACGAGGGCCGACTACATACACTGGAGGATACCAGGGGCCGATAAACTCATCTTT.

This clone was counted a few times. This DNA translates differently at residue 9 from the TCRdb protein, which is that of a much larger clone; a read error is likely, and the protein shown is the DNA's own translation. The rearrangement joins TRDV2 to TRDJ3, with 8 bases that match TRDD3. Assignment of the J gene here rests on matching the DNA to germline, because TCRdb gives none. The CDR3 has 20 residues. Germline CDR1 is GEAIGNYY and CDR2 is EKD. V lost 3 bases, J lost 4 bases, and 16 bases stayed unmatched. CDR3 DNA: TGTGCCTGTGACCCAGTACTGGGGGGTACCGCGTCATGGGACACCCGACAGATGTTTTTC. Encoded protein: CACDPVLGGTASWDTRQMFF.

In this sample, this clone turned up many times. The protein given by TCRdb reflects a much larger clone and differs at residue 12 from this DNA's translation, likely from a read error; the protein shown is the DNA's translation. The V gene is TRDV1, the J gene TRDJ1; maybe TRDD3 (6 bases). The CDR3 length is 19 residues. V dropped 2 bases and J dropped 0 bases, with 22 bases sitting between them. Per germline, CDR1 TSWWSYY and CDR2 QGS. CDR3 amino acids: CALGEGAGARRRYTDKLIF. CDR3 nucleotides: TGTGCTCTTGGGGAAGGCGCTGGGGCCCGGAGAAGGTACACCGATAAACTCATCTTT.

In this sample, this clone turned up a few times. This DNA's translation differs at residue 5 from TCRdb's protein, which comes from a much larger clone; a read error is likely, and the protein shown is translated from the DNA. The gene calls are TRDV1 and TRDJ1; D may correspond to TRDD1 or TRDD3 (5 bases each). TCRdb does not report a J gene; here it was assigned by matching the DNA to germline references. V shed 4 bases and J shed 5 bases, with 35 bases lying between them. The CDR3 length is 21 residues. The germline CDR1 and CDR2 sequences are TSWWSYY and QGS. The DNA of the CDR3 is TGTGCTCTTGGGGGTATAGTTTTCCCCTTACTGTGGGATGGGTCTACTGATAAACTCATCTTT. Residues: CALGGIVFPLLWDGSTDKLIF.

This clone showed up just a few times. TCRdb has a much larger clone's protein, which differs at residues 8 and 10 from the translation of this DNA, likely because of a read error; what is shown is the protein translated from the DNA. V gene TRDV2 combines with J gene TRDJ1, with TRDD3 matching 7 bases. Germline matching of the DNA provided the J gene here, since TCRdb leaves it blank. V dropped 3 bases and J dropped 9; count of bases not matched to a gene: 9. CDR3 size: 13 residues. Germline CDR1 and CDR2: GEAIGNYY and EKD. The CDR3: CACDGIQADELIF. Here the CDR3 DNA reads TGTGCCTGTGACGGGATACAAGCGGATGAACTCATCTTT.

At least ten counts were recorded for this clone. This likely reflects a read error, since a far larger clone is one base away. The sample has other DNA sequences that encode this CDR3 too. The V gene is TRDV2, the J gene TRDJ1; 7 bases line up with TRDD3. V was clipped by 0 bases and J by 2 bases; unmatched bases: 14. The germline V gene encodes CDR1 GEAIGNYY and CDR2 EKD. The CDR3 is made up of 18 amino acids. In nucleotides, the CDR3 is TGTGCCTGTGACACCCTGGCTGGGGGGTACGGTAGGACCGATAAACTCATCTTT. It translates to CACDTLAGGYGRTDKLIF.

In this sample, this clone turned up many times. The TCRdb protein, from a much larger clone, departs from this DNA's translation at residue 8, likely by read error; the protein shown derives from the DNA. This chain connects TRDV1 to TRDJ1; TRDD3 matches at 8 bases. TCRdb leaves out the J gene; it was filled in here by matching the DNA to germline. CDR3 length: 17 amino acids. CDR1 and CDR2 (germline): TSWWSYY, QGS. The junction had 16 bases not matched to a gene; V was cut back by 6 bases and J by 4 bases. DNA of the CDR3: TGTGCTCTTGGCGTCCCTACAGACCTGGGGGACCTCGATAAACTCATCTTT. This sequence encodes CALGVPTDLGDLDKLIF.

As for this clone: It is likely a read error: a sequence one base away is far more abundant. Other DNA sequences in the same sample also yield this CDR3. CDR3 amino acids: CACDTSMGTGVGPWDTRQMFF. In DNA form, the CDR3 reads TGTGCCTGCGACACCTCCATGGGCACTGGGGTCGGCCCCTGGGACACCCGACAGATGTTTTTC. The genes are TRDV2 and TRDJ3, with 7 positions matching TRDD3. Here the J gene was assigned by germline matching of the DNA, as TCRdb has none. The CDR3 runs 21 residues. Germline CDR1 and CDR2: GEAIGNYY and EKD.

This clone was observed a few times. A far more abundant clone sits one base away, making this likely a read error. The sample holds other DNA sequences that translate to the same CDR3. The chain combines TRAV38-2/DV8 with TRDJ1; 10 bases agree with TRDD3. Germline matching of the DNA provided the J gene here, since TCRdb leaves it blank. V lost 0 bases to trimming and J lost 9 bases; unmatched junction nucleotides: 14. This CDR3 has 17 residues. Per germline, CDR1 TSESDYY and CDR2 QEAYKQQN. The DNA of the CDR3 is TGTGCTTATAGGAGCGCGGGACCGTACTGGGGGATGGATGAACTCATCTTT. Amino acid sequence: CAYRSAGPYWGMDELIF.

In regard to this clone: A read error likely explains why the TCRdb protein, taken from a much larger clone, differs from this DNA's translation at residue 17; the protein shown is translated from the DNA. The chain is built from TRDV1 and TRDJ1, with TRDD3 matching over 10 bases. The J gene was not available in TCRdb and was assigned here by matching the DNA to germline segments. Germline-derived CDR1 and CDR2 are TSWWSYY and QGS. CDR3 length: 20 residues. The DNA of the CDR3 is TGTGCTCTTGGGGAACGACCCCCCCGCTGGGGGATATATTCCACCGATAGACTCATCTTT. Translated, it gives CALGERPPRWGIYSTDRLIF.

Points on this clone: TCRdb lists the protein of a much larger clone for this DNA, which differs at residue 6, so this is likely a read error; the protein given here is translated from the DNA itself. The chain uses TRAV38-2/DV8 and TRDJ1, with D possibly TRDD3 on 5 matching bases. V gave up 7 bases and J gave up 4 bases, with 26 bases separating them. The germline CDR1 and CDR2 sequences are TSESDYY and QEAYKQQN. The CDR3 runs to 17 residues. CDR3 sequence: CAYGTHTSLGGGDKLIF. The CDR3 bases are TGTGCTTATGGAACTCATACGAGCCTGGGAGGGGGCGATAAACTCATCTTT.

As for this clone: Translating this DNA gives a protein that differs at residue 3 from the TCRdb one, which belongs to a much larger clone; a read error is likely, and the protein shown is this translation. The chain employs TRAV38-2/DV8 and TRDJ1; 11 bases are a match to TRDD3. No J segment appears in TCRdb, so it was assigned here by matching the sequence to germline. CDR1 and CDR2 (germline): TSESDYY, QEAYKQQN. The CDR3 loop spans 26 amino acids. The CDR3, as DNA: TGTGCTTGTAGGAGCGTGATTTATTCCCTCCGCTGGGGGATACTAAGGTGGAGAACAGGAACCGATAAACTCATCTTT. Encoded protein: CACRSVIYSLRWGILRWRTGTDKLIF.